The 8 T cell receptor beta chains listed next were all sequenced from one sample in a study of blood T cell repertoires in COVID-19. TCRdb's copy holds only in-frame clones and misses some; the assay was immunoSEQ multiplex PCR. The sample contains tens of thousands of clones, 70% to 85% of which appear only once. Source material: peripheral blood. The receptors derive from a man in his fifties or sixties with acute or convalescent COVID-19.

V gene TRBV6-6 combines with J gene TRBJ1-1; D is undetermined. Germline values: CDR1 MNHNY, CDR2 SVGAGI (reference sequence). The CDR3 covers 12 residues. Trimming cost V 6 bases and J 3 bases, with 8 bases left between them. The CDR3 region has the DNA TGTGCCAGCAGCTGGGCCTACACTGAAGCTTTCTTT. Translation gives CASSWAYTEAFF.

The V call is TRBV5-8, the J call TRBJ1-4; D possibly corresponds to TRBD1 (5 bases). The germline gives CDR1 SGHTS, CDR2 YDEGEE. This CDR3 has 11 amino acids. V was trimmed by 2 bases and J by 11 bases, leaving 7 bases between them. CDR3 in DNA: TGTGCCAGCAGCTTAAAGGGGAAACTGTTTTTT. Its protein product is CASSLKGKLFF.

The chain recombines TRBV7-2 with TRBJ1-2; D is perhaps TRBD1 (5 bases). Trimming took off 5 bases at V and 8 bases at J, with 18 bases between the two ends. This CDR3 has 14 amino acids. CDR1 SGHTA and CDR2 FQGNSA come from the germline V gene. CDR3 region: CASSPWQGIGGYTF. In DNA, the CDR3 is TGTGCCAGCAGCCCCTGGCAGGGAATAGGGGGCTACACCTTC. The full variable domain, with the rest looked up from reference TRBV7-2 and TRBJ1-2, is GAGVSQSPSNKVTEKGKDVELRCDPISGHTALYWYRQSLGQGLEFLIYFQGNSAPDKSGLPSDRFSAERTGGSVSTLTIQRTQQEDSAVYLCASSPWQGIGGYTFGSGTRLTVV.

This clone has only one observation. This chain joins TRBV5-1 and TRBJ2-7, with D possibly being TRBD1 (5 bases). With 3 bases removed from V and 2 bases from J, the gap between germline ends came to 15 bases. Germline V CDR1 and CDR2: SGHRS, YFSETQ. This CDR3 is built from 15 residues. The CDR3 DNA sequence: TGCGCCAGCAGCTCCGGACAAGGACCAACCTACGAGCAGTACTTC. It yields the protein CASSSGQGPTYEQYF.

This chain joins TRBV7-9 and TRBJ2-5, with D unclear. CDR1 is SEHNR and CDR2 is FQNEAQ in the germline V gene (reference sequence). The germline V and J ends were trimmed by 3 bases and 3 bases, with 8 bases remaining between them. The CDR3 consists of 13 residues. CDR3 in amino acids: CASSFRGEETQYF. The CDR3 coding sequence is TGTGCCAGCAGCTTCCGTGGAGAAGAGACCCAGTACTTC.

The CDR3 region is CATSDSGYGEQFF. CDR3 nucleotides: TGTGCCACCAGTGATTCGGGGTACGGTGAGCAGTTCTTC. The rearrangement uses TRBV24-1 and TRBJ2-1; tentative D call: TRBD2 (5 bases). The CDR3 is 13 residues long. Germline V gene lookup returns CDR1 KGHDR and CDR2 SFDVKD. Between the trimmed V and J ends, which lost 2 bases and 9 bases, there was a span of 10 bases.

The CDR3 is CAWSAGRWNEQYF. In DNA form, the CDR3 reads TGTGCCTGGAGCGCGGGAAGGTGGAACGAGCAGTACTTC. The V gene is TRBV30, the J gene TRBJ2-7, with a tentative D call TRBD2 (6 bases). CDR3 length: 13 residues. Trimming cost V 3 bases and J 5 bases, with 14 bases left between them. CDR1 and CDR2 (germline): GTSNPN, SVGIG (reference sequence). The entire variable domain, with the rest obtained from reference TRBV30 and TRBJ2-7, is as follows: SQTIHQWPATLVQPVGSPLSLECTVEGTSNPNLYWYRQAAGRGLQLLFYSVGIGQISSEVPQNLSASRPQDRQFILSSKKLLLSDSGFYLCAWSAGRWNEQYFGPGTRLTVT.

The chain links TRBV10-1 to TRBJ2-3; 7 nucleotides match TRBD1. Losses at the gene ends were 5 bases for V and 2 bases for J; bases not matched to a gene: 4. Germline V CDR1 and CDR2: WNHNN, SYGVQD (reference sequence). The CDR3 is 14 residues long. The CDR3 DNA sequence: TGCGCCAGCAGTCAGGGACAGTCCACAGATACGCAGTATTTT. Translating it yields CASSQGQSTDTQYF.